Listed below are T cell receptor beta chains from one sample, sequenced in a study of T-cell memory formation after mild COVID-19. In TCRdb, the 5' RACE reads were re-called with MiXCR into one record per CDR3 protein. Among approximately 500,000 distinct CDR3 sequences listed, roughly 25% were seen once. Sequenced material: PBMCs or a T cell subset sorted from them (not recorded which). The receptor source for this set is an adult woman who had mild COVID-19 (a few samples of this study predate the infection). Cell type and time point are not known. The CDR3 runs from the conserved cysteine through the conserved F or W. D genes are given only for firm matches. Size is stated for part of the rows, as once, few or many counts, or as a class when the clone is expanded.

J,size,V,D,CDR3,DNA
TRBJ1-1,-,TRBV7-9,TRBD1,CASSLAGTGTTEAFF,TGTGCCAGCAGCTTAGCCGGGACAGGGACCACTGAAGCTTTCTTT
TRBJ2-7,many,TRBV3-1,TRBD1,CASSRGQDGVEQYF,TGTGCCAGCAGCCGAGGACAGGACGGGGTCGAGCAGTACTTC
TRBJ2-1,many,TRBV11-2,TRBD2,CASSLVTSGPRHEQFF,TGTGCCAGCAGCTTAGTCACTAGCGGCCCGAGGCATGAGCAGTTCTTC
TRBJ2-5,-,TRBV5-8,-,CASSRGFGTPQTQYF,TGTGCCAGCAGCCGAGGCTTTGGGACCCCCCAGACCCAGTACTTC
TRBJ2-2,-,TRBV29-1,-,CSVDGGDTGELFF,TGCAGCGTTGATGGAGGAGACACCGGGGAGCTGTTTTTT
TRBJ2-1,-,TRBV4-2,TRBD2,CASSQELAEYNEQFF,TGTGCCAGCAGCCAAGAACTAGCGGAATACAATGAGCAGTTCTTC
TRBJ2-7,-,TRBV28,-,CASSLSARQVSPNEQYF,TGTGCCAGCAGTTTGTCGGCGAGGCAGGTGTCTCCTAACGAGCAGTACTTC
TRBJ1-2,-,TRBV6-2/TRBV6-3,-,CASSSDSLGVYGYTF,TGTGCCAGCAGTTCGGACAGCCTTGGGGTCTATGGCTACACCTTC
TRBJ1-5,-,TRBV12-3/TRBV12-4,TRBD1,CASSLGRTGAGGPQHF,TGTGCCAGCAGTTTAGGACGAACAGGGGCTGGAGGGCCCCAGCATTTT
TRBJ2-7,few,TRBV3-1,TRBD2,CASSRSGGAHEQYF,TGTGCCAGCAGCCGAAGCGGGGGGGCCCACGAGCAGTACTTC
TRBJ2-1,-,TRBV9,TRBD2,CASSPGLAGDLYNEQFF,TGTGCCAGCAGCCCTGGACTAGCGGGGGACCTCTACAATGAGCAGTTCTTC
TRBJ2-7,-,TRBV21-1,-,CASSRLMGGGVYEQYF,TGTGCCAGCAGCAGACTTATGGGTGGTGGGGTTTACGAGCAGTACTTC
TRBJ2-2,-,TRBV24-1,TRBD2,CATSGTSGRTGELFF,TGTGCCACCAGTGGGACTAGCGGGAGGACCGGGGAGCTGTTTTTT
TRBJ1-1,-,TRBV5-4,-,CASSPVGATEAFF,TGTGCCAGCAGCCCGGTAGGGGCCACTGAAGCTTTCTTT
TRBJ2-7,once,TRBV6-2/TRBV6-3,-,CASSLLSTGFYEQYF,TGTGCCAGCAGCCTTCTCTCGACGGGGTTCTACGAGCAGTACTTC
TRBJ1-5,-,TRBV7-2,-,CASSLRWGDSQPQHF,TGTGCCAGCAGCTTACGTTGGGGGGATAGTCAGCCCCAGCATTTT
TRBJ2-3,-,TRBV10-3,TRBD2,CAISAGGNADTQYF,TGTGCCATCAGTGCGGGAGGGAACGCAGATACGCAGTATTTT
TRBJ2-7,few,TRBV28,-,CASSYAGPLYEQYF,TGTGCCAGCAGTTACGCGGGACCGCTCTACGAGCAGTACTTC
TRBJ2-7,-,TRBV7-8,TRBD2,CASSLGAAGDLSYEQYF,TGTGCCAGCAGCTTAGGGGCAGCGGGAGACCTCTCCTACGAGCAGTACTTC
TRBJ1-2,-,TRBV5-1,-,CASSLEVTDNYGYTF,TGCGCCAGCAGCTTGGAGGTGACAGACAACTATGGCTACACCTTC
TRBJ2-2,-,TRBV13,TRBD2,CASSPRLAEATGELFF,TGTGCCAGCAGCCCTCGACTAGCTGAGGCCACCGGGGAGCTGTTTTTT
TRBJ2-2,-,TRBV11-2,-,CASSATEGAYTGELFF,TGTGCCAGCAGCGCCACTGAGGGTGCGTACACCGGGGAGCTGTTTTTT
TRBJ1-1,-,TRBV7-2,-,CASSLAGGHMNTEAFF,TGTGCCAGCAGCTTAGCGGGGGGGCACATGAACACTGAAGCTTTCTTT
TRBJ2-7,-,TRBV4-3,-,CASSQDIASEQYF,TGCGCCAGCAGCCAAGATATAGCCTCGGAGCAGTACTTC
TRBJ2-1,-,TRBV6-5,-,CASSLTSTVNEQFF,TGTGCCAGCAGTCTAACCTCGACAGTGAATGAGCAGTTCTTC
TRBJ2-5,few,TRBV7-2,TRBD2,CASSLFGGAYETQYF,TGTGCCAGCAGCCTTTTCGGGGGGGCTTATGAGACCCAGTACTTC
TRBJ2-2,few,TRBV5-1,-,CASRKEAGSPELFF,TGCGCCAGCCGAAAGGAGGCGGGTTCGCCAGAGCTGTTTTTT
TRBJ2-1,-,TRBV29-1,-,CSVGGLGVRFF,TGCAGCGTTGGAGGATTGGGGGTGCGGTTCTTC
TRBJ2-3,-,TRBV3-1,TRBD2,CASSQETPLAGGTHTQYF,TGTGCCAGCAGCCAAGAGACCCCACTAGCGGGGGGGACCCATACGCAGTATTTT
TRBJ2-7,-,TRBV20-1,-,CSAREQGPYEQYF,TGCAGTGCTAGAGAGCAGGGCCCGTACGAGCAGTACTTC
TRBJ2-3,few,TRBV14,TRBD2,CASSQSGTTARYF,TGTGCCAGCAGCCAATCGGGGACTACGGCACGGTATTTT
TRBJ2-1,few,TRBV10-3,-,CAISDPLAGPAYNEQFF,TGTGCCATCAGTGACCCATTGGCGGGGCCAGCCTACAATGAGCAGTTCTTC
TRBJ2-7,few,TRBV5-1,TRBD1,CASSLGLDRGTYEQYF,TGCGCCAGCAGCTTGGGCCTCGACAGGGGGACCTACGAGCAGTACTTC
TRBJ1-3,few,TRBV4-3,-,CASSQSGSGNTIYF,TGCGCCAGCAGCCAGTCAGGGTCTGGAAACACCATATATTTT
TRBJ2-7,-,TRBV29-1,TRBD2,CSVPGLAGGYEQYF,TGCAGCGTCCCGGGACTAGCGGGAGGCTACGAGCAGTACTTC
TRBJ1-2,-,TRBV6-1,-,CASSAPRARGYGYTF,TGTGCCAGCAGTGCCCCCCGGGCGAGGGGGTACGGCTACACCTTC
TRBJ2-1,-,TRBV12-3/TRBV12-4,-,CASTEGGSQFF,TGTGCCAGCACTGAAGGAGGGTCACAGTTCTTC
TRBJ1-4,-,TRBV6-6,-,CASSPRTAEKLFF,TGTGCCAGCAGCCCCAGGACAGCTGAAAAACTGTTTTTT
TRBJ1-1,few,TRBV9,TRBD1,CASSSTGLNTEAFF,TGTGCCAGTTCTTCGACAGGGTTGAACACTGAAGCTTTCTTT
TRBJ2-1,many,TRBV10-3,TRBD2,CAISQTSGGHEQFF,TGTGCCATCAGTCAGACTAGCGGGGGCCATGAGCAGTTCTTC
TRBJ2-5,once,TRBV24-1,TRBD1,CATSGTGGQETQYF,TGTGCCACCAGTGGGACAGGAGGACAAGAGACCCAGTACTTC
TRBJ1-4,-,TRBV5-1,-,CASSLQGRGEKLFF,TGCGCCAGCAGCTTACAGGGACGGGGAGAAAAACTGTTTTTT
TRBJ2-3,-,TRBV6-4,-,CASSVSPLDTQYF,TGTGCCAGCAGTGTCTCTCCTCTGGATACGCAGTATTTT
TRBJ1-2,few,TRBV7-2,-,CASSFDRSYGYTF,TGTGCCAGCAGCTTCGACAGAAGCTATGGCTACACCTTC
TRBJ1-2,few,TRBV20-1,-,CSARDPAGKSYGYTF,TGCAGTGCTAGAGATCCTGCAGGGAAAAGTTATGGCTACACCTTC
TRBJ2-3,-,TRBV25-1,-,CASSEYFPASNTQYF,TGTGCCAGCAGTGAATATTTCCCGGCTTCAAATACGCAGTATTTT
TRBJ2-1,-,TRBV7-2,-,CASSLGTEREQFF,TGTGCCAGCAGCTTAGGTACAGAACGCGAGCAGTTCTTC